One sample yielded the 30 T cell receptor beta chains listed below, sequenced in a study of vaccination effects on CD4 cells after COVID-19. Clones were sequenced by immunoSEQ multiplex PCR, and TCRdb holds only the in-frame ones, with some missing. The sample shows about 24,000 clones, 65% to 75% of them seen only once. For these TCRs, the target antigens are not known. Before any sequencing was done, the ViraFEST assay used viral peptide pools to expand antigen-specific CD4+ T cells. With more than nine days of culture completed, CD4+ T cells were isolated. According to the study, vaccine recipients showed no prior SARS-CoV-2 infection and negative nucleocapsid antibodies. This specimen consisted of CD4+ T cells from PBMCs cultured with SARS-CoV-2 spike peptides, obtained before COVID-19 vaccination. The receptors stem from a human donor who received a COVID-19 vaccine.

This clone was observed a few times. The rearrangement joins TRBV10-2 to TRBJ1-2; D is possibly TRBD1 (6 bases). The CDR3 spans 13 residues. Germline CDR1 WSHSY, CDR2 SAAADI. The V end was cut by 8 bases, the J end by 0 bases, with 10 bases between. DNA for the CDR3: TGCGCCAGCCGGGACACTTCTAACTATGGCTACACCTTC. Its translation is CASRDTSNYGYTF.

This clone was found a few times. This rearrangement joins TRBV7-9 to TRBJ1-5; 7 bases map to TRBD1. This CDR3 is 13 amino acids long. V lost 2 bases and J lost 6; bases outside the gene matches: 1. Germline V gene sequence: CDR1 SEHNR, CDR2 FQNEAQ (reference sequence). DNA for the CDR3: TGTGCCAGCAGCTTACAGGGGGGTCAGCCCCAGCATTTT. Protein: CASSLQGGQPQHF.

The V and J genes are TRBV19 and TRBJ1-3, with TRBD1 identical over 8 bases. The J segment lost 7 bases and the V segment lost 0 bases, leaving 5 bases of the junction unmatched. Germline V CDR1 and CDR2: LNHDA, SQIVND (reference sequence). CDR3 length equals 15 residues. The CDR3 DNA follows: TGTGCCAGTAGTATAGAGCCCGACAGGGGCAACACCATATATTTT. Its protein is CASSIEPDRGNTIYF.

This clone was seen a single time. The rearrangement links TRBV6-6 to TRBJ2-5; 7 bases match TRBD1. Germline loops: CDR1 MNHNY, CDR2 SVGAGI (reference sequence). V trimming: 5 bases; J trimming: 2 bases; junction bases outside the gene matches: 5. The CDR3 loop spans 14 amino acids. CDR3 sequence reads: CASSLRTGQETQYF. The CDR3 bases are TGTGCCAGCAGTCTTCGGACAGGTCAAGAGACCCAGTACTTC.

The chain employs TRBV7-2 and TRBJ2-3; D ambiguous. The CDR3 totals 13 residues. With 4 bases removed from V and 1 base from J, the gap between germline ends came to 6 bases. The germline V gene has CDR1 SGHTA and CDR2 FQGNSA. CDR3 DNA sequence: TGTGCCAGCAGCTACCGTCGCACAGATACGCAGTATTTT. Translating it yields CASSYRRTDTQYF.

This chain connects TRBV4-1 to TRBJ2-1, with a possible D match to TRBD2 (8 bases). The germline gives CDR1 MGHRA, CDR2 YSYEKL. The V and J ends lost 1 base and 9 bases respectively, with 22 bases between them. The CDR3 extends over 17 amino acids. CDR3 amino acids: CASSQGLARQGRSEQFF. The CDR3 bases are TGCGCCAGCAGCCAAGGACTAGCGAGACAGGGAAGGAGTGAGCAGTTCTTC.

The genes are TRBV5-4 and TRBJ2-2, with D perhaps TRBD2 (5 bases). The V gene lost 4 bases and the J gene lost 3 bases, with 19 bases spanning the gap. Germline V gene sequence: CDR1 SGHNT, CDR2 YYREEE (reference sequence). The CDR3 extends over 17 amino acids. The CDR3 is CASSPKSLDSHTGELFF. DNA for the CDR3: TGTGCCAGCAGCCCCAAATCACTAGATTCCCACACCGGGGAGCTGTTTTTT.

This clone was observed a handful of times. The chain uses TRBV19 and TRBJ1-5; 7 bases match TRBD1. The CDR3 loop spans 15 amino acids. Germline V gene lookup returns CDR1 LNHDA and CDR2 SQIVND (reference sequence). V was pared by 6 bases and J by 2 bases, with 7 bases of the junction left unmatched. The DNA for the CDR3 is TGTGCCAGTAGCCTCGACAGGGATGGCAATCAGCCCCAGCATTTT. It specifies CASSLDRDGNQPQHF. Full variable domain (missing parts from reference TRBV19 and TRBJ1-5): DGGITQSPKYLFRKEGQNVTLSCEQNLNHDAMYWYRQDPGQGLRLIYYSQIVNDFQKGDIAEGYSVSREKKESFPLTVTSAQKNPTAFYLCASSLDRDGNQPQHFGDGTRLSIL.

The V call is TRBV5-4, the J call TRBJ2-7; D is undetermined. V was cut by 0 bases and J by 4 bases, with 14 bases left in between. The germline gives CDR1 SGHNT, CDR2 YYREEE (reference sequence). The CDR3 contains 15 residues. Written as DNA, the CDR3 is TGTGCCAGCAGCTTGGCCCACGGAATTCGTTACGAGCAGTACTTC. Protein sequence: CASSLAHGIRYEQYF.

This rearrangement joins TRBV6-4 to TRBJ1-2; no firm D call. Between the trimmed V and J ends, which lost 5 bases and 6 bases, there was a span of 7 bases. The germline CDR1 and CDR2 sequences are MRHNA and SNTAGT. CDR3 length: 11 amino acids. The CDR3 DNA sequence: TGTGCCAGCAGTAGGAGAGATGGCTACACCTTC. Amino acid sequence: CASSRRDGYTF.

This clone is a singleton in its sample. This chain links TRBV21-1 with TRBJ2-5; the tabulated D call, TRBD1, remains unverified against the DNA. TRBV21-1 is listed as a pseudogene. The CDR3 consists of 16 residues. The CDR3 spells CASSRPHRQGRETQYF. The CDR3, as DNA: TGTGCCAGCAGCAGACCCCATCGACAGGGTCGGGAGACCCAGTACTTC.

The genes are TRBV4-1 and TRBJ1-6; TRBD1 might be the D (5 bases). CDR1 is MGHRA, CDR2 YSYEKL, per germline. CDR3 length: 12 amino acids. Trimming left V 3 bases short and J 14 bases short, with 11 bases between. The CDR3 nucleotides read TGCGCCAGCAGCCAGGACATCTCGACCCTCCACTTT. It encodes CASSQDISTLHF.

The V gene is TRBV6-6, the J gene TRBJ1-1, with a weak D call TRBD1 (6 bases). CDR1 and CDR2 (germline): MNHNY, SVGAGI (reference sequence). V lost 7 bases to trimming and J lost 0 bases, with 12 bases between them. The CDR3 spans 14 residues. The CDR3 sequence is CASNPQGMNTEAFF. The CDR3, as DNA: TGTGCCAGCAACCCACAGGGCATGAACACTGAAGCTTTCTTT.

The chain combines TRBV5-1 with TRBJ2-5; TRBD2 might be the D (6 bases). The V end was cut by 0 bases, the J end by 3 bases, with 15 bases between. Per germline, CDR1 SGHRS and CDR2 YFSETQ. The length of the CDR3 is 16 residues. The CDR3 protein is CASSLAFSTGEETQYF. The CDR3 bases are TGCGCCAGCAGCTTGGCCTTTAGTACGGGGGAAGAGACCCAGTACTTC.

In this sample, this clone turned up once. This sequence joins TRBV7-9 and TRBJ1-5; no clear D gene. Trimming left V 6 bases short and J 0 bases short, with 12 bases between. Germline V gene sequence: CDR1 SEHNR, CDR2 FQNEAQ (reference sequence). The CDR3 is made up of 15 amino acids. The CDR3 nucleotides read TGTGCCAGCAGTCACCAGTGGGATAGCAATCAGCCCCAGCATTTT. It specifies CASSHQWDSNQPQHF.

The V and J genes are TRBV7-9 and TRBJ2-5; TRBD1 might be the D (5 bases). CDR1 is SEHNR and CDR2 is FQNEAQ in the germline V gene (reference sequence). The CDR3 runs 16 residues. Trimming took 2 bases from V and 4 from J, leaving 17 bases between them. In nucleotides, the CDR3 is TGTGCCAGCAGCTTAAAGTCGGCAGGGTTGTTAGAGACCCAGTACTTC. Translating gives CASSLKSAGLLETQYF.

This chain connects TRBV10-2 to TRBJ2-5, with D possibly TRBD2 on 6 matching bases. The CDR3 spans 15 residues. Germline assignment: CDR1 WSHSY and CDR2 SAAADI. V dropped 0 bases and J dropped 5 bases, with 13 bases sitting between them. As DNA, the CDR3 is TGCGCCAGCAGTGAGTCTTTGTGGGCGGGGGAGACCCAGTACTTC. Translating it yields CASSESLWAGETQYF.

The rearrangement links TRBV6-4 to TRBJ2-3; the match to TRBD1 covers 10 bases. Trimming cost V 0 bases and J 4 bases; bases outside gene matches: 1. The length of the CDR3 is 15 residues. Germline V gene sequence: CDR1 MRHNA, CDR2 SNTAGT. Here the CDR3 reads CASSDSTGGADTQYF. Here the CDR3 DNA reads TGTGCCAGCAGTGACTCGACAGGGGGCGCAGATACGCAGTATTTT.

The chain is built from TRBV4-1 and TRBJ2-3; tentatively, D is TRBD2 (6 bases). The germline CDR1 and CDR2 sequences are MGHRA and YSYEKL. The CDR3 has 18 amino acids. Trimming removed 0 bases from V and 1 base from J, with 17 bases in between. This CDR3 reads CASSQDTPRGTRTDTQYF. For the CDR3, the DNA is TGCGCCAGCAGCCAAGATACCCCTAGAGGGACTCGCACAGATACGCAGTATTTT.

The genes are TRBV19 and TRBJ1-1; D unclear. Germline CDR1 reads LNHDA; CDR2 reads SQIVND (reference sequence). Trimming pared 8 bases from V and 1 base from J, leaving 11 bases between. The CDR3 has 13 amino acids. The CDR3 DNA reads TGTGCCAGTGGCAGGAATCAGAACACTGAAGCTTTCTTT. It translates to CASGRNQNTEAFF.

This clone was counted only a few times. The chain has TRBV2 and TRBJ2-5; D remains unclear. This CDR3 comprises 10 residues. V was cut by 5 bases and J by 4 bases, with 2 bases left in between. Looked up from germline, CDR1 is SNHLY and CDR2 is FYNNEI. As DNA, the CDR3 is TGTGCCAGCAGTACAGAGACCCAGTACTTC. It codes for CASSTETQYF.

This clone was observed a single time. The chain combines TRBV6-5 with TRBJ1-3; no clear D gene. The CDR3 has 15 residues. Germline lookup yields CDR1 MNHEY and CDR2 SVGAGI. Deletions cut 2 bases from V and 3 bases from J, with 11 bases between. CDR3 sequence (DNA): TGTGCCAGCAGTTACGTTGGGGATTATGGAAACACCATATATTTT. It yields the protein CASSYVGDYGNTIYF.

The J gene is TRBJ2-1, the V gene TRBV6-5; D gene ambiguous. Germline CDR1 and CDR2: MNHEY and SVGAGI. CDR3 length: 16 residues. V gave up 0 bases and J gave up 0 bases, with 9 bases separating them. In nucleotides, the CDR3 is TGTGCCAGCAGTTACTCGACATCCATCTCCTACAATGAGCAGTTCTTC. Its translation is CASSYSTSISYNEQFF.

V gene TRBV27 combines with J gene TRBJ2-7; 7 positions match TRBD1. The J segment lost 1 base and the V segment lost 0 bases, leaving 0 bases of the junction unmatched. The germline CDR1 and CDR2 sequences are MNHEY and SMNVEV (reference sequence). The CDR3 loop spans 14 amino acids. This CDR3 reads CASSLSQGSYEQYF. The CDR3 DNA follows: TGTGCCAGCAGTTTATCACAGGGGTCCTACGAGCAGTACTTC.

The rearrangement joins TRBV12-5 to TRBJ1-3; 8 nucleotides agree with TRBD1. This CDR3 spans 15 amino acids. Germline CDR1 and CDR2: LGHNT and FRNRAP. Trimming removed 6 bases from V and 2 bases from J; junction bases left unmatched: 6. The CDR3 is CASGVQGAAGNTIYF. The CDR3 DNA follows: TGTGCTAGTGGAGTTCAGGGGGCTGCTGGAAACACCATATATTTT.

CDR3 nucleotide sequence: TGTGCCAGCAGCCAAGGGGCAAGTCCTGGAAACACCATATATTTT. Protein sequence: CASSQGASPGNTIYF. The chain links TRBV3-1 (or the pseudogene TRBV3-2) to TRBJ1-3; no clear D gene. There are 15 residues in the CDR3. With 1 base removed from V and 2 bases from J, the gap between germline ends came to 9 bases. Germline V gives CDR1 LGHDT, CDR2 YNNKEL (reference sequence).

The chain links TRBV27 to TRBJ1-2, with unresolved D. The CDR3 is 12 residues long. Germline V gene sequence: CDR1 MNHEY, CDR2 SMNVEV (reference sequence). With 6 bases removed from V and 4 bases from J, the gap between germline ends came to 9 bases. The CDR3 DNA reads as TGTGCCAGCAGATCAGTATTCTATGGCTACACCTTC. Translation gives CASRSVFYGYTF.

This chain joins TRBV30 and TRBJ1-2, with a possible D match to TRBD1 (6 bases). This CDR3 is built from 11 residues. Trimming took off 5 bases at V and 8 bases at J, with 12 bases between the two ends. Germline V gives CDR1 GTSNPN, CDR2 SVGIG (reference sequence). The CDR3 loop reads CAWWRGGGYTF. The CDR3 nucleotides are TGTGCCTGGTGGCGGGGGGGCGGCTACACCTTC.

Sample share makes this clone medium-sized. The chain has TRBV4-1 and TRBJ2-3; 16 bases fit TRBD2. CDR3 size: 19 residues. With V trimmed by 1 base and J by 1 base, 5 bases remained unmatched. Germline V gene lookup returns CDR1 MGHRA and CDR2 YSYEKL. In DNA, the CDR3 is TGCGCCAGCAGCCAAGGGGGACTAGCGGGAGGGCTGGGCACAGATACGCAGTATTTT. Amino acid sequence: CASSQGGLAGGLGTDTQYF.

CDR3 loop: CASSYLGLIDEQYF. The CDR3 nucleotides are TGTGCCAGCAGTTACTTGGGACTAATCGACGAGCAGTACTTC. The chain combines TRBV6-5 with TRBJ2-7, with 7 bases lining up with TRBD2. The trim removed 1 base at V and 5 bases at J, leaving 5 bases unmatched. The CDR3 loop spans 14 amino acids. Germline V gene sequence: CDR1 MNHEY, CDR2 SVGAGI.